This T cell receptor (beta chain) comes out of a study of OX40 agonist ivuxolimab in advanced cancers. The table came from immunoSEQ multiplex PCR; TCRdb's copy has only in-frame clones and leaves some out. The sample has about 52,000 clones; about 93% are singletons. The germline CDR1 and CDR2 sequences are MNHEY and SVGAGI. The CDR3 covers 15 residues. Trimming removed 0 bases from V and 1 base from J, with 9 bases in between. This clonotype was obtained from an adult with an advanced solid tumor such as melanoma, head and neck, liver or kidney cancer. This chain connects TRBV6-5 to TRBJ1-1; D call uncertain. The sequencing used CD4+ or CD8+ T cells sorted from blood, collected in a trial of the OX40 agonist ivuxolimab. CDR3 sequence (DNA): TGTGCCAGCAGTTACTCGAGCTCCCAGAACACTGAAGCTTTCTTT. It codes for CASSYSSSQNTEAFF.